This is a list of T cell receptor beta chains from one sample in a study of cytomegalovirus exposure and HLA in healthy donors. The assay was immunoSEQ multiplex PCR, and TCRdb's table has in-frame clones only and misses some. Of approximately 130,000 clones in the sample, 80% to 90% were seen once. The sample consisted of PBMCs. All receptors come from a young woman in good health and CMV-seronegative. Both conserved end residues are part of each CDR3. D genes are given only for firm matches. Size tells how often a clone was seen (once, few, many) or the class of an expanded clone, and some rows leave it out.

>.|TRBD1|TRBJ2-6|TRBV27
TGTGCCAGCACCCAGAGTGGGACAGGTTCAAAAGGGGCCAACGTCCTGACTTTC
CASTQSGTGSKGANVLTF
>.|TRBD2|TRBJ2-4|TRBV27
TGTGCCAGCAGTTTTGTGGGGGGGATAGGCTTGGCCAAAAACATTCAGTACTTC
CASSFVGGIGLAKNIQYF
>.|TRBD1|TRBJ2-7|TRBV25-1
TGTGCCAGGTCGCACAGGGGGTCCTACGAGCAGTACTTC
CARSHRGSYEQYF
>.|TRBD1|TRBJ1-1|TRBV10-3
TGTGCCATCAGGGATGAGGGGGCTAGGGCTGAAGCTTTCTTT
CAIRDEGARAEAFF
>.|TRBD1|TRBJ2-7|TRBV6-5
TGTGCCAGCAGTTACTCGGCAGGGGGCTACGAGCAGTACTTC
CASSYSAGGYEQYF
>.|.|TRBJ2-1|TRBV2
TGTGCCAGCAGTGAACTCCCCCTTCTTAGCGGCTACAATGAGCAGTTCTTC
CASSELPLLSGYNEQFF
>.|.|TRBJ1-5|TRBV30
TGTGCCTGGAGCGGCGGGGGAAGCAATCAGCCCCAGCATTTT
CAWSGGGSNQPQHF
>.|TRBD2|TRBJ2-2|TRBV11-2
TGTGCCAGCAGCCGACACCGGGGGGTGAAGGACACCGGGGAGCTGTTTTTT
CASSRHRGVKDTGELFF
>.|.|TRBJ2-7|TRBV6-6
TGTGCCAGCAGTTACTCGAGAGCCGATAATTACGAGCAGTACTTC
CASSYSRADNYEQYF
>.|TRBD2|TRBJ2-1|TRBV5-8
TGTGCCAGCAGCATACTAGCGGGAGGCGGGAATGAGCAGTTCTTC
CASSILAGGGNEQFF
>.|.|TRBJ2-1|TRBV5-1
TGCGCCAGCAGCCCGACGGGACTCTTTAATGAGCAGTTCTTC
CASSPTGLFNEQFF
>once|.|TRBJ2-5|TRBV27
TGTGCCAGCAGTTTATCGGGGGGCCAAGAGACCCAGTACTTC
CASSLSGGQETQYF
>.|TRBD1|TRBJ2-7|TRBV4-3
TGCGCCAGCAGCCAACATACAGGGGACCCCTTTCTCGAGCAGTACTTC
CASSQHTGDPFLEQYF
>once|TRBD1|TRBJ2-3|TRBV28
TGTGCCAGCAGTCGGACAGGGGCACCCACAGATACGCAGTATTTT
CASSRTGAPTDTQYF
>.|TRBD2|TRBJ2-1|TRBV28
TGTGCCAGCAGTTTACAGGGTACGACTAGCCTCAATGAGCAGTTCTTC
CASSLQGTTSLNEQFF
>.|TRBD1|TRBJ1-4|TRBV27
TGTGCCAGCAGTTTATCCGGGACAGCTTATGAAAAACTGTTTTTT
CASSLSGTAYEKLFF
>.|TRBD1|TRBJ2-2|TRBV5-1
TGCGCCAGCAGCAGCCCGGGACAGGGGGCATCCGGGGAGCTGTTTTTT
CASSSPGQGASGELFF
>.|.|TRBJ1-5|TRBV28
TGTGCCAGTAGTCCAACCTTGGACAGTACCTATCAGCCCCAGCATTTT
CASSPTLDSTYQPQHF
>.|TRBD1|TRBJ1-3|TRBV15
TGTGCCACCCGAGAGACAGGGAGCTCTGGAAACACCATATATTTT
CATRETGSSGNTIYF
>.|.|TRBJ2-1|TRBV30
TGTGCCTGGAGTGACTACCACAATGAGCAGTTCTTC
CAWSDYHNEQFF
>.|TRBD1|TRBJ1-3|TRBV2
TGTGCCAGCAGTCCGGACAGGTTCTCTGGAAACACCATATATTTT
CASSPDRFSGNTIYF
>.|.|TRBJ1-3|TRBV27
TGTGCCAGCAGACCGGGCTCTGGAAACACCATATATTTT
CASRPGSGNTIYF
>.|.|TRBJ2-1|TRBV12-2
TGTGCAAGTCGCTTCCTGTGTGGGCGCTCCTACAATGAGCAGTTCTTC
CASRFLCGRSYNEQFF
>.|TRBD1|TRBJ2-7|TRBV5-1
TGCGCCAGCAGCAAGGGGACAGGGGGCGAGCAGTACTTC
CASSKGTGGEQYF
>.|.|TRBJ1-2|TRBV10-3
TGTGCCATCGGTGCTCGTAATGGCTACACCTTC
CAIGARNGYTF
>.|.|TRBJ1-3|TRBV2
TGTGCCAGCACAGACGGCGGGTCGGCTGGAAACACCATATATTTT
CASTDGGSAGNTIYF
>.|.|TRBJ1-5|TRBV18
TGTGCCAGCTCGCCACAGGGTACGGGGAATCAGCCCCAGCATTTT
CASSPQGTGNQPQHF
>.|.|TRBJ1-2|TRBV5-1
TGCGCCAGCAGCTCGGGACAAAGTTATGGCTACACCTTC
CASSSGQSYGYTF
>.|.|TRBJ1-5|TRBV18
TGTGCCAGCTCACCGGACCAGGGAAGCAATCAGCCCCAGCATTTT
CASSPDQGSNQPQHF
>.|.|TRBJ2-1|TRBV2
TGTGCCAGCAGCCGGAGGACCTCCTACAATGAGCAGTTCTTC
CASSRRTSYNEQFF
>many|TRBD2|TRBJ2-1|TRBV15
TGTGCCACCAGCAGTCTCGGGACTAGCGGATACAATGAGCAGTTCTTC
CATSSLGTSGYNEQFF
>.|TRBD1|TRBJ1-1|TRBV5-6
TGTGCCAGCAGCTTGGCCGGCAGGGGGACTGAAGCTTTCTTT
CASSLAGRGTEAFF
>.|TRBD1|TRBJ2-1|TRBV28
TGTGCCAGCGACAGGGGATACAATGAGCAGTTCTTC
CASDRGYNEQFF
>.|.|TRBJ2-3|TRBV9
TGTGCCAGCAGCACACAATCGGATACGCAGTATTTT
CASSTQSDTQYF
>once|TRBD1|TRBJ1-1|TRBV9
TGTGCCAGCAGCGTAGTGGGACAGGGAATGAACACTGAAGCTTTCTTT
CASSVVGQGMNTEAFF
>.|TRBD1|TRBJ1-6|TRBV27
TGTGCCAGCAGTTTACGGGGACAGGGGAATTCACCCCTCCACTTT
CASSLRGQGNSPLHF
>.|.|TRBJ2-3|TRBV27
TGTGCCGTCGCGCGGGGCGTCACAGATACGCAGTATTTT
CAVARGVTDTQYF
>.|TRBD1|TRBJ2-6|TRBV5-1
TGCGCCAGCAGCTTAACGACAGGGCACTCTGGGGCCAACGTCCTGACTTTC
CASSLTTGHSGANVLTF
>.|.|TRBJ1-1|TRBV7-9
TGTGCCAGCAGCTTTCCCAGGGGTATGAACACTGAAGCTTTCTTT
CASSFPRGMNTEAFF
>few|TRBD1|TRBJ1-6|TRBV10-2
TGCGCCAGCAGCGCCGGGACAGACCAAAATTCACCCCTCCACTTT
CASSAGTDQNSPLHF
>once|TRBD2|TRBJ2-1|TRBV5-4
TGTGCCAGCAGCTTAGGCGGGGGGGCTGCCTACAATGAGCAGTTCTTC
CASSLGGGAAYNEQFF
>once|.|TRBJ2-5|TRBV2
TGTGCCAGCATGGGGGGAATGGGGGAGACCCAGTACTTC
CASMGGMGETQYF
>.|TRBD2|TRBJ2-2|TRBV11-3
TGTGCCAGCAGCCCCGGGACTAGCGGGAGGATTACCGGGGAGCTGTTTTTT
CASSPGTSGRITGELFF
>.|TRBD1|TRBJ1-2|TRBV27
TGTGCCAGCAGTTCTCAAACAGGGGCAAGGGGCTACACCTTC
CASSSQTGARGYTF
>once|TRBD1|TRBJ1-1|TRBV30
TGTGCCTGGTCGGACAGGGCGTTTGCTGAAGCTTTCTTT
CAWSDRAFAEAFF
>once|.|TRBJ2-6|TRBV7-7
TGTGCCAGCAGGCGTCTGAGGGAGGTTTTCTCTGGGGCCAACGTCCTGACTTTC
CASRRLREVFSGANVLTF
>once|.|TRBJ1-4|TRBV11-2
TGTGCCAGCAGTAGAGGACAGCTTAATGAAAAACTGTTTTTT
CASSRGQLNEKLFF
>.|TRBD1|TRBJ2-5|TRBV2
TGTGCCAGCAGTGCACAGGGGGGAGAGACCCAGTACTTC
CASSAQGGETQYF
>few|.|TRBJ1-5|TRBV7-9
TGTGCCAGCAGCCCTTACGCCCCCCTCGGACATAATCAGCCCCAGCATTTT
CASSPYAPLGHNQPQHF
>once|.|TRBJ1-1|TRBV7-2
TGTGCCAGCAGCCCCAAATGGGCAGGGTATACTGAAGCTTTCTTT
CASSPKWAGYTEAFF
>once|.|TRBJ1-4|TRBV6-6
TGTGCCAGCAGGGGGGGTCCGGAAAAACTGTTTTTT
CASRGGPEKLFF
>.|TRBD2|TRBJ2-5|TRBV4-3
TGCGCCAGCAGCCAAGGGACTAGCGGGAGATCCGAAGAGACCCAGTACTTC
CASSQGTSGRSEETQYF
>many|.|TRBJ1-4|TRBV6-1
TGTGCCAGCAGTGAAGACCACATCTTAAACTTT
CASSEDHILNF